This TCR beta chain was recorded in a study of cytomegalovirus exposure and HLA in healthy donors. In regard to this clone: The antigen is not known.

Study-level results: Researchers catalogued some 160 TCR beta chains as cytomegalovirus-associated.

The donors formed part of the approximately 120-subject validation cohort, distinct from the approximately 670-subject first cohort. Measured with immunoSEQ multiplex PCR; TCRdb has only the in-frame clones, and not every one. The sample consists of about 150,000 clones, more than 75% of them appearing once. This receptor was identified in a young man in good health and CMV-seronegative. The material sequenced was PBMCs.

The DNA of the CDR3 is TGTGCCAGCAGTTACGACAGGGACCCCTATGGCTACACCTTC. The encoded protein is CASSYDRDPYGYTF. The chain combines TRBV28 with TRBJ1-2; 7 positions agree with TRBD1. Germline CDR1 and CDR2: MDHEN and SYDVKM. Trimming cost V 4 bases and J 4 bases; bases outside gene matches: 6. The length of the CDR3 is 14 residues.